This entry is about one TCR beta chain. Researchers ran the PCR with 60 Vbeta and 13 Jbeta primers. Sequencing used immunoSEQ multiplex PCR; TCRdb keeps in-frame clones, though not all of them. The table shows some 130,000 clones, with over 75% occurring only once. This sample is drawn from a study of cytomegalovirus exposure and HLA in healthy donors. Trimming took 3 bases from V and 8 from J; bases not matched to a gene: 18. The germline V gene has CDR1 MNHEY and CDR2 SMNVEV (reference sequence). The CDR3 runs to 18 residues. J is TRBJ2-1 and V is TRBV27, with 8 bases aligning to TRBD1. Sequenced material: PBMCs. This clonotype originated in a boy aged 5 to 17 in good health and CMV-seronegative. This chain's CDR3 is CASSFATGDPLTVDEQFF. As DNA, the CDR3 is TGTGCCAGCAGTTTTGCGACAGGGGACCCCCTAACTGTGGATGAGCAGTTCTTC.